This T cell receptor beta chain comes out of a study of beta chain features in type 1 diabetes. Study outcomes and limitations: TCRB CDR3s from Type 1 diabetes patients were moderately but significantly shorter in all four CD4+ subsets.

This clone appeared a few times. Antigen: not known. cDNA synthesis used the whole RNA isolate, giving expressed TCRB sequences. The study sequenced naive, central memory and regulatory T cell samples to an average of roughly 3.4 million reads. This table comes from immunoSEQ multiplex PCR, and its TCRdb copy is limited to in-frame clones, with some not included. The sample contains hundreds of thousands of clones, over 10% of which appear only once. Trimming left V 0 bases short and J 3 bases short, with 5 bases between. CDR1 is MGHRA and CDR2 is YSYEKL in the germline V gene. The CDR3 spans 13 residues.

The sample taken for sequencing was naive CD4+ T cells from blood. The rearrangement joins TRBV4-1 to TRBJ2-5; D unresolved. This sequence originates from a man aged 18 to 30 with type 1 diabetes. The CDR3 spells CASSQDRKETQYF. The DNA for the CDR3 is TGCGCCAGCAGCCAAGATAGAAAAGAGACCCAGTACTTC.